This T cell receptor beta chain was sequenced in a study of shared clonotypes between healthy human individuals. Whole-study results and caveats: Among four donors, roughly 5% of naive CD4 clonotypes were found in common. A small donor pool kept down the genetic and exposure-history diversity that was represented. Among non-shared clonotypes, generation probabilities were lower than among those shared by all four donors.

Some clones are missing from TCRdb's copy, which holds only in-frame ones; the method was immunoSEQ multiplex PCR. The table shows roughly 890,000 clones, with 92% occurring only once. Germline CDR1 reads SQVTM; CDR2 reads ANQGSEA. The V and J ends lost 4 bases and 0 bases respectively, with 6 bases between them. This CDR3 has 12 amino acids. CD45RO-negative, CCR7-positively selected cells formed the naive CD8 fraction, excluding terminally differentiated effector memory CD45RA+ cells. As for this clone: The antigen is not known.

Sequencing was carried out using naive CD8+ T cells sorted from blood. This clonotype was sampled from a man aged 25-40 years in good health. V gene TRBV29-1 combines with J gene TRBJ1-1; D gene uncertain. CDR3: CSVVGMNTEAFF. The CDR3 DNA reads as TGCAGCGTTGTAGGTATGAACACTGAAGCTTTCTTT.